This entry lists 22 T cell receptor beta chains sequenced from one sample in a study of cytomegalovirus exposure and HLA in healthy donors. Amplification used 60 Vbeta primers and 13 Jbeta primers. TCRdb keeps only in-frame clones here, not all; method: immunoSEQ multiplex PCR. The sample lists fewer than 200,000 clones; roughly 70% were seen once. Source material: PBMCs. These receptors were taken from a man aged 35 to 55 in good health and CMV-seropositive.

The CDR3 region is CASTGERETQYF. CDR3 nucleotide sequence: TGTGCCAGCACAGGGGAGAGAGAGACCCAGTACTTC. The rearrangement uses TRBV2 and TRBJ2-5, with D maybe TRBD1 (6 bases). The CDR3 is 12 residues long. Germline CDR1 SNHLY, CDR2 FYNNEI. The V gene lost 7 bases and the J gene lost 4 bases, with 10 bases spanning the gap.

The chain couples TRBV7-2 to TRBJ2-1, with 13 bases aligning to TRBD2. This CDR3 contains 17 residues. J gave up 2 bases and V 0 bases, and 1 base lay outside the gene matches. Germline CDR1 and CDR2: SGHTA and FQGNSA. In DNA, the CDR3 is TGTGCCAGCAGCTTAGCCGGGACTAGCGGGGCCTACAATGAGCAGTTCTTC. Protein: CASSLAGTSGAYNEQFF.

The genes are TRBV7-6 and TRBJ2-5; 14 nucleotides match TRBD2. V was clipped by 5 bases and J by 3 bases; unmatched bases: 5. The CDR3 totals 16 residues. The germline V gene encodes CDR1 SGHVS and CDR2 FNYEAQ. CDR3 in DNA: TGTGCCAGCAGCCTCCGGGGACTAGCGGGGGAAGAGACCCAGTACTTC. Translation gives CASSLRGLAGEETQYF.

This clone showed up just once. The CDR3 loop reads CASSQVLARDTQYF. The CDR3 DNA reads TGTGCCAGCAGCCAAGTTCTAGCAAGAGATACGCAGTATTTT. The genes are TRBV4-2 and TRBJ2-3; TRBD2 might be the D (5 bases). The ends were cut back, 1 base at V and 5 bases at J, with 10 bases in the middle. The length of the CDR3 is 14 residues. Germline CDR1 and CDR2: LGHNA and YNFKEQ.

V and J are TRBV19 and TRBJ2-1; 7 bases align to TRBD2. The germline gives CDR1 LNHDA, CDR2 SQIVND (reference sequence). Losses at the gene ends were 3 bases for V and 5 bases for J; bases not matched to a gene: 7. This CDR3 contains 15 residues. The CDR3 nucleotides read TGTGCCAGTAGTATTGCAGCGGGGAGGAACAATGAGCAGTTCTTC. It yields the protein CASSIAAGRNNEQFF. Variable domain in full (rest from reference TRBV19 and TRBJ2-1): DGGITQSPKYLFRKEGQNVTLSCEQNLNHDAMYWYRQDPGQGLRLIYYSQIVNDFQKGDIAEGYSVSREKKESFPLTVTSAQKNPTAFYLCASSIAAGRNNEQFFGPGTRLTVL.

This clone is a singleton in its sample. The chain employs TRBV19 and TRBJ2-1; a weak D match, TRBD1 (5 bases). Germline V lookup: CDR1 LNHDA, CDR2 SQIVND (reference sequence). V was clipped by 4 bases and J by 4 bases, with 8 bases between them. The CDR3 runs to 13 residues. As DNA, the CDR3 is TGTGCCAGTAGTAAGTCAGGGTACAATGAGCAGTTCTTC. It yields the protein CASSKSGYNEQFF.

The CDR3 DNA is TGTGCCAGCAGCTTGGCCGTCCACGAGCAGTACTTC. It yields the protein CASSLAVHEQYF. This chain joins TRBV5-8 and TRBJ2-7; no firm D call. The CDR3 extends over 12 amino acids. V lost 0 bases to trimming and J lost 5 bases, with 6 bases between them. Germline V lookup: CDR1 SGHTS, CDR2 YDEGEE. Complete variable domain (other parts from reference TRBV5-8 and TRBJ2-7): EAGVTQSPTHLIKTRGQQATLRCSPISGHTSVYWYQQALGLGLQFLLWYDEGEERNRGNFPPRFSGRQFPNYSSELNVNALELEDSALYLCASSLAVHEQYFGPGTRLTVT.

The chain combines TRBV18 with TRBJ1-5; TRBD1 agrees at 7 bases. This CDR3 contains 18 residues. Germline V gene data show CDR1 as KGHSH and CDR2 as LQKENI. With V trimmed by 2 bases and J by 8 bases, 18 bases remained unmatched. The CDR3 nucleotides are TGTGCCAGCTCACCAGGCGCAGGGGGAGGAAGGATTTGGGAGCCCCAGCATTTT. This gives the protein CASSPGAGGGRIWEPQHF.

The chain uses TRBV7-8 and TRBJ1-5; no clear D gene. The CDR3 covers 14 residues. Germline CDR1 reads SGHVS; CDR2 reads FQNEAQ. With 2 bases removed from V and 2 bases from J, the gap between germline ends came to 7 bases. The CDR3 DNA follows: TGTGCCAGCAGCTTACAGGCTGGCAATCAGCCCCAGCATTTT. It codes for CASSLQAGNQPQHF.

This chain joins TRBV15 and TRBJ2-4; D gene unclear. V was pared by 0 bases and J by 16 bases, with 13 bases between. The CDR3 contains 12 residues. The germline CDR1 and CDR2 sequences are LNHNV and YYDKDF (reference sequence). CDR3 amino acids: CATSRDDLTAYF. As DNA, the CDR3 is TGTGCCACCAGCAGAGACGACCTCACAGCTTACTTC.

V is TRBV20-1 and J is TRBJ2-5; D ambiguous. The CDR3 is 11 residues long. The V end was cut by 0 bases, the J end by 9 bases, with 8 bases between. Per germline, CDR1 DFQATT and CDR2 SNEGSKA (reference sequence). In DNA form, the CDR3 reads TGCAGTGCTAGAGATTATGGCCCCCAGTACTTC. Encoded protein: CSARDYGPQYF.

This chain uses TRBV6-1 with TRBJ2-7, with D perhaps matching TRBD2 (5 bases). The CDR3 runs 12 residues. CDR1 and CDR2 (germline): MNHNS, SASEGT. The ends were cut back, 11 bases at V and 4 bases at J, with 15 bases in the middle. The CDR3 DNA is TGTGCCGGCGAGGGAGACGGGTACGAGCAGTACTTC. Protein sequence: CAGEGDGYEQYF.

This chain uses TRBV6-6 with TRBJ2-2; D might be TRBD2 (7 bases). Germline V CDR1 and CDR2: MNHNY, SVGAGI (reference sequence). The CDR3 sequence is 15 residues long. V was shortened by 8 bases and J by 3 bases, with 16 bases between the two germline ends. The CDR3 is CASSRGGGHTGELFF. DNA for the CDR3: TGTGCCAGCTCAAGGGGCGGGGGCCACACCGGGGAGCTGTTTTTT.

The rearrangement joins TRBV16 to TRBJ2-7; TRBD1 agrees at 8 bases. With 4 bases clipped from V and 5 bases from J, the junction kept 10 bases outside the gene matches. Germline CDR1 is KGHSY and CDR2 is FQNENV. The CDR3 has 15 residues. The DNA of the CDR3 is TGTGCCAGCAGCCTGCGGACAGGGCTCCACCACGAGCAGTACTTC. This gives the protein CASSLRTGLHHEQYF.

The chain carries TRBV6-1 and TRBJ1-2, with TRBD1 matching over 8 bases. V lost 1 base and J lost 0; bases outside the gene matches: 4. The CDR3 is made up of 16 amino acids. CDR1 and CDR2 (germline): MNHNS, SASEGT. The CDR3 reads CASSEGPGGPNYGYTF. CDR3 DNA: TGTGCCAGCAGTGAAGGTCCAGGGGGCCCTAACTATGGCTACACCTTC.

V is TRBV29-1 and J is TRBJ2-3; 7 positions match TRBD2. The V gene end was trimmed by 4 bases and the J gene end by 0 bases; junction bases not matched to a gene: 4. The CDR3 runs 14 residues. Germline values: CDR1 SQVTM, CDR2 ANQGSEA. The CDR3 DNA follows: TGCAGCGTTGTGGGAGGGGCTAGCACAGATACGCAGTATTTT. It translates to CSVVGGASTDTQYF.

The CDR3 sequence is CASSQGTALTPLHF. As DNA, the CDR3 is TGTGCCAGCAGCCAAGGGACAGCCCTCACACCCCTCCACTTT. V is TRBV4-2 and J is TRBJ1-6; D is possibly TRBD1 (6 bases). Trimming left V 1 base short and J 11 bases short, with 12 bases between. Germline-derived CDR1 and CDR2 are LGHNA and YNFKEQ. The CDR3 is 14 residues long.

The gene calls are TRBV2 and TRBJ1-4; no clear D. The CDR3 consists of 14 residues. The V end lost 3 bases, the J end lost 3 bases, and 8 bases lay between the germline ends. CDR1 SNHLY and CDR2 FYNNEI come from the germline V gene. CDR3 protein: CASSETGSNEKLFF. CDR3 nucleotides: TGTGCCAGCAGTGAGACGGGGTCTAATGAAAAACTGTTTTTT.

V is TRBV7-8 and J is TRBJ1-1; the D gene is possibly TRBD1 (6 bases). V lost 5 bases and J 6 bases, leaving 16 bases between the germline ends. The germline V gene encodes CDR1 SGHVS and CDR2 FQNEAQ. This CDR3 region has 14 residues. This CDR3 is CASSEEWDKPEAFF. The CDR3 nucleotides read TGTGCCAGCAGCGAGGAATGGGACAAGCCTGAAGCTTTCTTT.

The V gene is TRBV4-3, the J gene TRBJ2-5, with D maybe TRBD2 (5 bases). The germline V and J ends were trimmed by 0 bases and 7 bases, with 15 bases remaining between them. This CDR3 spans 15 amino acids. From germline, CDR1 is LGHNA and CDR2 YSLEER. The CDR3 DNA reads TGCGCCAGCAGCCAAGATCGAGGGAAGCCGGGGACCCAGTACTTC. Translation: CASSQDRGKPGTQYF.

The rearrangement joins TRBV6-6 to TRBJ2-7; 7 bases are a match to TRBD2. Germline V gene lookup returns CDR1 MNHNY and CDR2 SVGAGI (reference sequence). The CDR3 covers 11 residues. After removal of 4 bases from V and 7 bases from J, the junction contained 1 base not matched to a gene. In DNA, the CDR3 is TGTGCCAGCAGTTGGGGAGGGGAGCAGTACTTC. As protein: CASSWGGEQYF.

The chain has TRBV7-2 and TRBJ1-3, with D tentatively TRBD1 (5 bases). The V and J ends lost 5 bases and 4 bases respectively, with 15 bases between them. The CDR3 has 15 amino acids. In germline, CDR1 is SGHTA, CDR2 FQGNSA. CDR3 protein: CASSPQVPRGNTIYF. For the CDR3, the DNA is TGTGCCAGCAGCCCACAGGTCCCCAGAGGAAACACCATATATTTT.